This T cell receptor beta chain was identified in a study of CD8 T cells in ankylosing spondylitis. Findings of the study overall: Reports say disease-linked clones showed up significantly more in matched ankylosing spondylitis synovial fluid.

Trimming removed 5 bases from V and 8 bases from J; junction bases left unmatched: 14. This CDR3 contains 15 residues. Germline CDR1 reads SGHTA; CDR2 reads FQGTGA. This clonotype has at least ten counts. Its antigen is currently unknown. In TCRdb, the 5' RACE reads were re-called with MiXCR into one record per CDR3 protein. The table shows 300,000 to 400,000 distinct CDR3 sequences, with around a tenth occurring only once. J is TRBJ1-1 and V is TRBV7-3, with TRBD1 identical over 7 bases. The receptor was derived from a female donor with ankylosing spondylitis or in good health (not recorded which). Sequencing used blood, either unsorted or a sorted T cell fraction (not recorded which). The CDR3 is CASSPKHLGQKEAFF. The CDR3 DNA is TGTGCCAGCAGCCCCAAGCACTTGGGACAGAAAGAAGCTTTCTTT.